Listed below are T cell receptor beta chains from one sample, sequenced in a study of control samples from healthy donors and cancer patients. Measured with immunoSEQ multiplex PCR; TCRdb has only the in-frame clones, and not every one. The table lists around 230,000 clones, about 93% of them singletons, with approximately 1.5% in the top ten. The sequenced material came from blood. These receptors were obtained from a man aged 50 to 59 in good health. The CDR3 runs from the conserved cysteine through the conserved F or W. D genes are given only for firm matches. Rows may omit the clone size; those that give it use once, few, many or a size class.

TRBJ2-3 | NA | NA | 16 | TRBV5-1 | TGCGCCAGCAGCTTAGTAATTCAGATGGCCACAGATACGCAGTATTTT | CASSLVIQMATDTQYF
TRBJ1-2 | TRBD1 | NA | 15 | TRBV19 | TGTGCCAGTAGTCTCGGGACAGGGGCTAACTATGGCTACACCTTC | CASSLGTGANYGYTF
TRBJ2-7 | NA | NA | 14 | TRBV9 | TGTGCCAGCAGCGTAGATTTAGGCTCCTACGAGCAGTACTTC | CASSVDLGSYEQYF
TRBJ1-2 | NA | NA | 14 | TRBV5-1 | TGCGCCAGCAGCTTGGAATGGGCAGGTGGTGGCTACACCTTC | CASSLEWAGGGYTF
TRBJ2-2 | TRBD1 | NA | 15 | TRBV19 | TGTGCCAGTAGTATCTGGGACAGGAACACCGGGGAGCTGTTTTTT | CASSIWDRNTGELFF
TRBJ2-6 | NA | once | 15 | TRBV5-8 | TGTGCCAGCAGCTTGAGAGGGGCTGGGGCCAACGTCCTGACTTTC | CASSLRGAGANVLTF
TRBJ1-2 | NA | NA | 16 | TRBV19 | TGTGCCAGTAGTACAATCCGGGACATCGTTACCTATGGCTACACCTTC | CASSTIRDIVTYGYTF
TRBJ1-2 | NA | NA | 13 | TRBV7-9 | TGTGCCAGCAGCTTAGACGGGGGGGACGGCTACACCTTC | CASSLDGGDGYTF
TRBJ1-2 | TRBD1 | NA | 14 | TRBV28 | TGTGCCAGCAGTCGGCCCTCGACAGGGCTTGGCTACACCTTC | CASSRPSTGLGYTF
TRBJ2-3 | TRBD2 | NA | 15 | TRBV9 | TGTGCCAGCAGCGGAGGGACTAGACCCACAGATACGCAGTATTTT | CASSGGTRPTDTQYF
TRBJ2-3 | TRBD1 | NA | 15 | TRBV28 | TGTGCCAGCATCCCCCGGACAGGAGTTACAGATACGCAGTATTTT | CASIPRTGVTDTQYF
TRBJ1-1 | TRBD1 | NA | 13 | TRBV7-2 | TGTGCCAGCAGCTTAGAGAGACAGGGGGCGTGGTGGTTT | CASSLERQGAWWF
TRBJ2-1 | TRBD2 | once | 17 | TRBV27 | TGTGCCAGCAGTTTATCAGGGGCGGGGGGGGTTTACAATGAGCAGTTCTTC | CASSLSGAGGVYNEQFF
TRBJ2-1 | TRBD1 | NA | 16 | TRBV6-5 | TGTGCCAGCAGTTTTGCCGGGACAGGGTTCGACAATGAGCAGTTCTTC | CASSFAGTGFDNEQFF
TRBJ1-3 | NA | NA | 13 | TRBV6-5 | TGTGCCAGCACGGGGACATCTGGAAACACCATATATTTT | CASTGTSGNTIYF
TRBJ2-5 | NA | NA | 13 | TRBV29-1 | TGCAGCGTCATCCGACAGATTCAAGAGACCCAGTACTTC | CSVIRQIQETQYF
TRBJ1-6 | NA | NA | 15 | TRBV18 | TGTGCCAGCTCACCGACCAGCCAGGAGAATTCACCCCTCCACTTT | CASSPTSQENSPLHF
TRBJ1-4 | NA | few | 13 | TRBV28 | TGTGCCAGCAGGCCGGGGTCTAATGAAAAACTGTTTTTT | CASRPGSNEKLFF
TRBJ2-3 | TRBD2 | NA | 14 | TRBV13 | TGTGCCAGCAGCTCGGGGGGGGCACGGGATACGCAGTATTTT | CASSSGGARDTQYF
TRBJ1-5 | TRBD1 | once | 13 | TRBV2 | TGTGCCAGCAGTGGGGGACAGTATCAGCCCCAGCATTTT | CASSGGQYQPQHF
TRBJ2-6 | NA | NA | 16 | TRBV7-2 | TGTGCCAGCCGTCGAGTAGGGAGCTCTGGGGCCAACGTCCTGACTTTC | CASRRVGSSGANVLTF
TRBJ2-5 | NA | NA | 12 | TRBV10-3 | TGTGCCTCCAGGAGTGGACAAGAGACCCAGTACTTC | CASRSGQETQYF
TRBJ2-7 | NA | NA | 12 | TRBV6-5 | TGTGCCAGCAGTTCTATCTCCTACGAGCAGTACTTC | CASSSISYEQYF
TRBJ1-1 | NA | NA | 13 | TRBV4-1 | TGCGCCAGCAGCACCCGCGGAGAGACTGAAGCTTTCTTT | CASSTRGETEAFF
TRBJ1-5 | NA | NA | 13 | TRBV23-1 | TGCGCCAGCAGTCACCCCCCGTCTCAGCCCCAGCATTTT | CASSHPPSQPQHF
TRBJ2-1 | TRBD2 | NA | 24 | TRBV3-1/TRBV3-2 | TGTGCCAGCAGCCAACTACGGGGGGGGCCGCGAGGGTCCTCCACTGGGGCCTCCTACAATGAGCAGTTCTTC | CASSQLRGGPRGSSTGASYNEQFF
TRBJ1-5 | NA | NA | 15 | TRBV6-5 | TGTGCCAGCGCCGGGGGTCTCTATAGCAATCAGCCCCAGCATTTT | CASAGGLYSNQPQHF
TRBJ1-6 | TRBD1 | NA | 16 | TRBV7-9 | TGTGCCAGCAGTTCAACAGGGGGCAACTATAATTCACCCCTCCACTTT | CASSSTGGNYNSPLHF
TRBJ1-5 | NA | NA | 16 | TRBV19 | TGTGCCAGTAGTATAGTGGGGGAAAGGGGCAATCAGCCCCAGCATTTT | CASSIVGERGNQPQHF
TRBJ2-1 | NA | NA | 13 | TRBV19 | TGTGCCAGTAAGGAGGGGGCCGACAATGAGCAGTTCTTC | CASKEGADNEQFF
TRBJ1-3 | NA | NA | 13 | TRBV5-1 | TGCGCCAGCAGCTTGGGTACTGGAAACACCATATATTTT | CASSLGTGNTIYF
TRBJ2-2 | NA | NA | 14 | TRBV27 | TGTGCCAGCAGTTTATTGGGGGACACCGGGGAGCTGTTTTTT | CASSLLGDTGELFF
TRBJ2-7 | TRBD1 | NA | 14 | TRBV2 | TGTGCCAGTCGGGGACAGGCCCTAGAGTACGAGCAGTACTTC | CASRGQALEYEQYF
TRBJ2-3 | NA | NA | 16 | TRBV9 | TGTGCCAGCAGCGTAGGGCAAGGGAAGGGCACAGATACGCAGTATTTT | CASSVGQGKGTDTQYF
TRBJ1-2 | TRBD1 | NA | 14 | TRBV6-5 | TGTGCCAGCAGTTATGGGACAGGGAGGGAAGGCTACACCTTC | CASSYGTGREGYTF
TRBJ1-1 | NA | NA | 14 | TRBV28 | TGTGCCAGCAGACGGATGACGGGAGAGAAGGGAGCTTTCTTT | CASRRMTGEKGAFF
TRBJ2-5 | TRBD2 | NA | 17 | TRBV2 | TGTGCCAGCAGTACCGTGCCCGACCGGGGGGGCCCAGAGACCCAGTACTTC | CASSTVPDRGGPETQYF
TRBJ2-7 | NA | NA | 12 | TRBV30 | TGTGCCTGGGGACCTGACTCGCGGGAGCAGTACTTC | CAWGPDSREQYF
TRBJ2-3 | NA | once | 16 | TRBV19 | TGTGCCAGTAGTATCAACCCAAACCCGAGCACAGATACGCAGTATTTT | CASSINPNPSTDTQYF
TRBJ2-3 | NA | NA | 14 | TRBV9 | TGTGCCAGCAGCGTAGCGAAGGGGACAGATACGCAGTATTTT | CASSVAKGTDTQYF
TRBJ2-5 | NA | NA | 11 | TRBV11-2 | TGTGCCAGCAGCATGGGGGAGACCCAGTACTTC | CASSMGETQYF
TRBJ2-3 | TRBD1 | NA | 16 | TRBV11-2 | TGTGCCAGCAGCTTAGAAAGGACAGGGCCCTCCGGTAAAGAGTATTTT | CASSLERTGPSGKEYF
TRBJ2-5 | TRBD2 | NA | 17 | TRBV11-2 | TGTGCCAGCAGCTTTCAACTAGCGGGGGGGCGTAGAGAGACCCAGTACTTC | CASSFQLAGGRRETQYF
TRBJ1-6 | TRBD1 | NA | 16 | TRBV19 | TGTGCCAGTAGTACCCACCTCGACAGGGGGGTTTCACCCCTCCACTTT | CASSTHLDRGVSPLHF
TRBJ1-5 | NA | NA | 14 | TRBV27 | TGTGCCAGCAATCAGTTATGGAGCAATCAGCCCCAGCATTTT | CASNQLWSNQPQHF
TRBJ1-6 | NA | NA | 16 | TRBV6-6 | TGTGCCAGCAGTTACTCCGGGGGGCAAGGTAATTCACCCCTCCACTTT | CASSYSGGQGNSPLHF
TRBJ1-3 | NA | NA | 14 | TRBV5-1 | TGCGCCAGCAGCTTGGATCATTCTGGAAACACCATATATTTT | CASSLDHSGNTIYF
TRBJ2-1 | TRBD2 | NA | 15 | TRBV11-2 | TGTGCCAGCAGCTTATGGCGGGGGGGCCAGGGTGAGCAGTTCTTC | CASSLWRGGQGEQFF
TRBJ2-7 | TRBD2 | NA | 15 | TRBV11-2 | TGTGCCAGCAGCTTAGTTAGCGGGGGGGCCTACGAGCAGTACTTC | CASSLVSGGAYEQYF
TRBJ2-7 | NA | NA | 13 | TRBV2 | TGTGCCACGGGACGACTGGACTCCTACGAGCAGTACTTC | CATGRLDSYEQYF
TRBJ1-1 | NA | NA | 14 | TRBV11-1 | TGTGCCAGCAGCCCTTGGGGCCTGAACACTGAAGCTTTCTTT | CASSPWGLNTEAFF